Below, one T cell receptor beta chain is given with its context. The antigen is unknown. Donors were drawn from the 120-subject validation cohort, separate from the approximately 640-subject first cohort. The data derive from a study of cytomegalovirus exposure and HLA in healthy donors. Study as a whole: Both the approximately 120 validation repertoires and the 500 to 700 first-cohort repertoires used the same platform, as reported by a later analysis.

Overall study results and limits: Reports showed the classifier diagnosing cytomegalovirus status with high specificity and sensitivity. Subsequent analysis revealed that first-cohort TCR clusters tended to co-occur in the approximately 120 validation repertoires.

This table comes from immunoSEQ multiplex PCR, and its TCRdb copy is limited to in-frame clones, with some not included. The sample consists of tens of thousands of clones, around four fifths of them appearing once. The origin of this receptor is a man aged 30 to 45 in good health and CMV-seronegative. Sequenced: PBMCs.

The CDR3 DNA is TGTGCCAGCAGTGAGCACAGGGACCAGCCCCAGCATTTT. Translated: CASSEHRDQPQHF. The chain is built from TRBV6-1 and TRBJ1-5; the D gene is possibly TRBD1 (6 bases). Looked up from germline, CDR1 is MNHNS and CDR2 is SASEGT. There are 13 residues in the CDR3. V gave up 3 bases and J gave up 7 bases, with 10 bases separating them.